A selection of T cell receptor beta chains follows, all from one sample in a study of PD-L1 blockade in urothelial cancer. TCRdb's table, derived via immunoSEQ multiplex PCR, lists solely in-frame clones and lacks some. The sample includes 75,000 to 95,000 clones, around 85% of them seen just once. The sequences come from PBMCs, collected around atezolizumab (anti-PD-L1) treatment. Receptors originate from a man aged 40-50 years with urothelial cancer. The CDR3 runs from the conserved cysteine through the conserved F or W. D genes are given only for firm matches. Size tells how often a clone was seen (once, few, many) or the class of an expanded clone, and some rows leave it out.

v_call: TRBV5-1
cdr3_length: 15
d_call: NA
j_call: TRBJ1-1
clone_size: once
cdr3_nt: TGCGCCAGCAGCGGAACCGGGACTGGGAACACTGAAGCTTTCTTT
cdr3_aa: CASSGTGTGNTEAFF

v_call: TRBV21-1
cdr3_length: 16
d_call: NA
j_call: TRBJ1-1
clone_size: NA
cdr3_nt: TGTGCCAGCAGCAACCGGGACAGGGGTGATGGCACTGAAGCTTTCTTT
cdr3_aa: CASSNRDRGDGTEAFF

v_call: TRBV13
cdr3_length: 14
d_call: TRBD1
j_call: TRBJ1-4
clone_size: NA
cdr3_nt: TGTGCCAGCAGCAATCGACAGGGTGATGAAAAACTGTTTTTT
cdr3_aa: CASSNRQGDEKLFF

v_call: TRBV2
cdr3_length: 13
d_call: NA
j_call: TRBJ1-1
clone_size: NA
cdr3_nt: TGTGCCAGCAGAGTTGGTAGAAACACTGAAGCTTTCTTT
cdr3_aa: CASRVGRNTEAFF

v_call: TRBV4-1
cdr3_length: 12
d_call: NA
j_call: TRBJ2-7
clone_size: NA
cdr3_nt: TGCGCCAGCAGCTCTACCAGGGGCGAGCAGTACTTC
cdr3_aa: CASSSTRGEQYF

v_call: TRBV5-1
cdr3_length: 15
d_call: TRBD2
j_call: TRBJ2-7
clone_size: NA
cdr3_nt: TGCGCCAGCAGCTCCTTACTAGCGGGACGGTCCGAGCAGTACTTC
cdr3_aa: CASSSLLAGRSEQYF

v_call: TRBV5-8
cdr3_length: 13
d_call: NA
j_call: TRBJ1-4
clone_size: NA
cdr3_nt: TGTGCCAGCAGCTGGGAGGCACTCGAAAAACTGTTTTTT
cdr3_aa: CASSWEALEKLFF

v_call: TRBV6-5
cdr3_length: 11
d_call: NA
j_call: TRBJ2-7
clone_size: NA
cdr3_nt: TGTGCCAGCAGTGCACGGTACGAGCAGTACTTC
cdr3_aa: CASSARYEQYF

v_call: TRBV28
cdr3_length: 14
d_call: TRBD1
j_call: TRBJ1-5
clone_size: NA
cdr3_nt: TGTGCCAGTACAGGGGGATCTTTGAATCAGCCCCAGCATTTT
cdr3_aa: CASTGGSLNQPQHF

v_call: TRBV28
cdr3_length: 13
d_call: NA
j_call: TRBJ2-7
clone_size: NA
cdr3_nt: TGTGCCAGCAGTTCCCTAGCGACCTACGAGCAGTACTTC
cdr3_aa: CASSSLATYEQYF

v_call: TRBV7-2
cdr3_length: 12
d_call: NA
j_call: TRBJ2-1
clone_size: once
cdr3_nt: TGTGCCAGCACCTGGTCGTACGGTGAGCAGTTCTTC
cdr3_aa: CASTWSYGEQFF

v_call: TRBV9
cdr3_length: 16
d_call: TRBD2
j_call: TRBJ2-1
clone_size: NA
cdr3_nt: TGTGCCAGCAGCCCCGGGGGACTAGCGGGTAGAAATGAGCAGTTCTTC
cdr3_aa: CASSPGGLAGRNEQFF

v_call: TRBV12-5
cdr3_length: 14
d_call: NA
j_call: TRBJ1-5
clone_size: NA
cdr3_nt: TGTGCTAGTGCCCGAACAGGGTCCAATCAGCCCCAGCATTTT
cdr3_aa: CASARTGSNQPQHF

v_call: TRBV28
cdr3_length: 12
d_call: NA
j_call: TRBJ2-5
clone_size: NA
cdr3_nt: TGTGCCAGCCGACTAGTTGGCGAGACCCAGTACTTC
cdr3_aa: CASRLVGETQYF

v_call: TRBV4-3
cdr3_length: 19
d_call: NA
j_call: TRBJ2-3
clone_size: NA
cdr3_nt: TGCGCCAGCAGCCAGAGATGGGGGCCTGGGGTCGGGGGCACAGATACGCAGTATTTT
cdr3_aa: CASSQRWGPGVGGTDTQYF

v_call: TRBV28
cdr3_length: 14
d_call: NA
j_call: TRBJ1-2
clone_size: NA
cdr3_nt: TGTGCCAGCAGTTTGGAGGGACCCAAGAAGAGCTACACCTTC
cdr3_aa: CASSLEGPKKSYTF

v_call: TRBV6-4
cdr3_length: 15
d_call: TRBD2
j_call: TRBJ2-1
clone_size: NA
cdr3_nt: TGTGCCAGCAGTGAGGGAACTAGCGGGAGCAATGAGCAGTTCTTC
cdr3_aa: CASSEGTSGSNEQFF

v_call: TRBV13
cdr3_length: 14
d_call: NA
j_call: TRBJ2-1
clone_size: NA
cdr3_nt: TGTGCCAGCAGCACCAGGGCCACATCCAATGAGCAGTTCTTC
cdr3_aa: CASSTRATSNEQFF

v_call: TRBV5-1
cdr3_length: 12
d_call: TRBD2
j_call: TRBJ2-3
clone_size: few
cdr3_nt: TGCGCCAGCGGGACTAGTGCGGATACGCAGTATTTT
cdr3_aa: CASGTSADTQYF

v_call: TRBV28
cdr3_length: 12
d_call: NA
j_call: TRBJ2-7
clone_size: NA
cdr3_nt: TGTGCCAGCAGTGAGAGGGAAGACGAGCAGTACTTC
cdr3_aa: CASSEREDEQYF

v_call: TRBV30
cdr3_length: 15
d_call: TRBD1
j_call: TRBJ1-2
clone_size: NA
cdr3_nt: TGCGCCTGGAGTGAGGTTGGCAGGGGGGCGAGTGGCTACACCTTC
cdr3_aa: CAWSEVGRGASGYTF

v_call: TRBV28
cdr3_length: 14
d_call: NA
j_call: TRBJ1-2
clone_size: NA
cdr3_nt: TGTGCCAGCAGTTTCCCCGCCGCGGGGTATGGCTACACCTTC
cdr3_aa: CASSFPAAGYGYTF

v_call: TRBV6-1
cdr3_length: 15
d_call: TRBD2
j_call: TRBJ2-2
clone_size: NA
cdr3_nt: TGTGCCAGCAGACTAGCGGGAGGTAACACCGGGGAGCTGTTTTTT
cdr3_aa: CASRLAGGNTGELFF

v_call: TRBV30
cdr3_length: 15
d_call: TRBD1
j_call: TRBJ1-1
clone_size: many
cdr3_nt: TGTGCCTGGAGGCACCTAGACAGGGTGAACACTGAAGCTTTCTTT
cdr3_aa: CAWRHLDRVNTEAFF

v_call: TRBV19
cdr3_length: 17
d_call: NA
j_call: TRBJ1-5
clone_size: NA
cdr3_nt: TGTGCCAGTAGCCTCCCCCCACAGGGAATTATGGGTCAGCCCCAGCATTTT
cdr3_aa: CASSLPPQGIMGQPQHF

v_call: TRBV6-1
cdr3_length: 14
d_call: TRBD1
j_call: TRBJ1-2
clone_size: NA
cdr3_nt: TGTGCCAGCAGTCACAGGGGGACAGGGGCTGGCTACACCTTC
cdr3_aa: CASSHRGTGAGYTF

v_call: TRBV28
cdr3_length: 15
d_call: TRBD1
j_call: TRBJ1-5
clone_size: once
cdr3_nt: TGTGCCAGCAGTGGAGGGGCAGGGGGACGTCTGCCCCAGCATTTT
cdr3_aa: CASSGGAGGRLPQHF

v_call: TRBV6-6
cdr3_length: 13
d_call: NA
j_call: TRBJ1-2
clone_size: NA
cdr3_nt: TGTGCCAGCAGTTACGGGACATCTTATGGCTACACCTTC
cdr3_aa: CASSYGTSYGYTF

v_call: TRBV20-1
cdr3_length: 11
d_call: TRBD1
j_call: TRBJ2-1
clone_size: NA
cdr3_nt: TGCAGTGCTTCCAGGGGGAATGAGCAGTTCTTC
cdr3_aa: CSASRGNEQFF

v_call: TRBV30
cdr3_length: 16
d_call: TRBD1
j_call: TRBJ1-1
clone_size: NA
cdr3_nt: TGTGCCTGGACTCCGGGACAGGGTTACATCCACACTGAAGCTTTCTTT
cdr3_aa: CAWTPGQGYIHTEAFF

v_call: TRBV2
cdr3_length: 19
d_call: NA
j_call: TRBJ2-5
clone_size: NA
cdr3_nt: TGTGCCAGCAGTGAAGCGCTTCGGGGACAAGGGGGTTGGGGAGAGACCCAGTACTTC
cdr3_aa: CASSEALRGQGGWGETQYF

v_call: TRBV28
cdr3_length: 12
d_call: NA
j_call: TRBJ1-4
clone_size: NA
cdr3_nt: TGTGCCAGCAGCCTCCACCTAGAAAAACTGTTTTTT
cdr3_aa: CASSLHLEKLFF

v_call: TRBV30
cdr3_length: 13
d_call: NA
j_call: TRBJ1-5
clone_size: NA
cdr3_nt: TGTGCCTGGAGTACAGGGACGGGTCAGCCCCAGCATTTT
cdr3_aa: CAWSTGTGQPQHF

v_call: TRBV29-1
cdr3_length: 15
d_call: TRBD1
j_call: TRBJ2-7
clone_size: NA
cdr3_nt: TGCAGCGTTGGCCCGGGACAGGGATGCCTTTGCGAGCAGTACTTC
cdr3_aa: CSVGPGQGCLCEQYF

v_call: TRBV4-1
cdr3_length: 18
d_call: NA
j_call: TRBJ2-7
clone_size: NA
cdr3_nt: TGCGCCAGCAGCCAAGACCAATTATCGCAGGGTACAGCCTACGAGCAGTACTTC
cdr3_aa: CASSQDQLSQGTAYEQYF

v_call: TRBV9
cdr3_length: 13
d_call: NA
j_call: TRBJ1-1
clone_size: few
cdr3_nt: TGTGCCAGCAGCGTAGCTCTGGCCACTGAAGCTTTCTTT
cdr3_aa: CASSVALATEAFF

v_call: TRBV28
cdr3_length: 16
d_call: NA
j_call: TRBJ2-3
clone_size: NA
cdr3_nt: TGTGCCAGCAGTTTATTTGACCCGACTGCCACAGATACGCAGTATTTT
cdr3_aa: CASSLFDPTATDTQYF

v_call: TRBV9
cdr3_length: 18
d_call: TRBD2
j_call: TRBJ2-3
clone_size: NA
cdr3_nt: TGTGCCAGCAGCGAGATGCGGACTAGCGGAAAGCGAGAGGATACGCAGTATTTT
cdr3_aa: CASSEMRTSGKREDTQYF

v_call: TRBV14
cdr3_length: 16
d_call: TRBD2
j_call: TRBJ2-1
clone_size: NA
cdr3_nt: TGTGCCAGCAGCCTTTTCCTAGCGGGAGTCGGGAATGAGCAGTTCTTC
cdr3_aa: CASSLFLAGVGNEQFF

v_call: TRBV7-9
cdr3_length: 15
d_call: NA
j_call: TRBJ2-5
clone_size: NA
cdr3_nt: TGTGCCAGCAGCTTAGAGGCAGGGGGGCAAGAGACCCAGTACTTC
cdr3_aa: CASSLEAGGQETQYF

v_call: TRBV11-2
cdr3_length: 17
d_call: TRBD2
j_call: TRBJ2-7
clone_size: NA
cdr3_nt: TGTGCCAGCAGCTCCAATGATTGGGGGGAGGGATCCTACGAGCAGTACTTC
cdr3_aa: CASSSNDWGEGSYEQYF